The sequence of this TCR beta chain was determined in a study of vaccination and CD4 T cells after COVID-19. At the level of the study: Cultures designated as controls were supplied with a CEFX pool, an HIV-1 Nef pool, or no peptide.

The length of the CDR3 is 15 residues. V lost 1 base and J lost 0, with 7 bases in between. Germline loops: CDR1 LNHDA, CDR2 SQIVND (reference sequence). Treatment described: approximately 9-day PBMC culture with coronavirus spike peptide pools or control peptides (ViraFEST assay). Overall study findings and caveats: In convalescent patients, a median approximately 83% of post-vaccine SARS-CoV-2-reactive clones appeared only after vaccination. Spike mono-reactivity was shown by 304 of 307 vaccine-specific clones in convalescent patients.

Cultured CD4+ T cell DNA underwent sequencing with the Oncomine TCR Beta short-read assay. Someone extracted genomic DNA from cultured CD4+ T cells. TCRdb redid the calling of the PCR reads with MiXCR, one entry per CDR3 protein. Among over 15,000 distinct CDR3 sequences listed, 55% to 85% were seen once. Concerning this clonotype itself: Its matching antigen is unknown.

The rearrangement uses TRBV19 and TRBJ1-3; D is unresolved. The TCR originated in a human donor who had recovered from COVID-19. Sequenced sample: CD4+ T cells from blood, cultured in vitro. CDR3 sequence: CASSIAVSSGNTIYF. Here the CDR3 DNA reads TGTGCCAGTAGTATAGCAGTAAGCTCTGGAAACACCATATATTTT.